One and the same sample provided the 12 T cell receptor beta chains below, sequenced in a study of blood T cell repertoires in COVID-19. Libraries were prepared by immunoSEQ multiplex PCR; TCRdb keeps only in-frame clonotypes and omits some of them. Of 200,000 to 300,000 clones listed, roughly 86% are singletons. The material sequenced was peripheral blood. The source of these receptors is a woman aged 30 to 39 with acute or convalescent COVID-19.

The rearrangement joins TRBV21-1 to TRBJ2-2; the DNA was not used to check the table's D call, TRBD2. TRBV21-1 is termed a pseudogene. This CDR3 has 16 residues. CDR3 in DNA: TGTGCCAGCAGCCCTTCTAGCGGGAGGGCCTCTGGGGAGCTGTTTTTT. Its protein product is CASSPSSGRASGELFF.

CDR3 loop: CASSPPARGHEQYF. CDR3 in DNA: TGTGCCAGCTCACCACCGGCCAGGGGCCACGAGCAGTACTTC. The V gene is TRBV18, the J gene TRBJ2-7; tentative D call: TRBD1 (6 bases). Germline V CDR1 and CDR2: KGHSH, LQKENI. Between the trimmed V and J ends, which lost 0 bases and 5 bases, there was a span of 11 bases. The CDR3 extends over 14 amino acids.

The chain couples TRBV19 to TRBJ2-5; 7 bases are a match to TRBD2. Germline CDR1 is LNHDA and CDR2 is SQIVND (reference sequence). The junction had 4 bases not matched to a gene; V was cut back by 3 bases and J by 3 bases. This CDR3 is 14 amino acids long. CDR3 sequence: CASSMTTSKETQYF. The CDR3 DNA reads TGTGCCAGTAGTATGACGACTAGCAAAGAGACCCAGTACTTC.

This clone was picked up a small number of times. V and J are TRBV21-1 and TRBJ2-1; the D call TRBD1 from the table was never checked on the DNA. TRBV21-1 is designated a pseudogene. The CDR3 covers 14 residues. The CDR3 region has the DNA TGTGCCACAACACACAGGGGAAGGGACAATGAGCAGTTCTTC. Its translation: CATTHRGRDNEQFF.

The rearrangement links TRBV19 to TRBJ2-4, with D unclear. This CDR3 is built from 13 residues. Germline lookup yields CDR1 LNHDA and CDR2 SQIVND (reference sequence). V lost 2 bases and J 5 bases, leaving 7 bases between the germline ends. In DNA, the CDR3 is TGTGCCAGTAGTATATCTGGGCAAAACATTCAGTACTTC. Its translation: CASSISGQNIQYF.

The chain couples TRBV3-1 (or the pseudogene TRBV3-2) to TRBJ2-5, with 8 bases lining up with TRBD2. V lost 2 bases to trimming and J lost 5 bases; unmatched junction nucleotides: 4. The CDR3 extends over 14 amino acids. The germline CDR1 and CDR2 sequences are LGHDT and YNNKEL (reference sequence). The CDR3 region is CASSQLAGWETQYF. CDR3 DNA sequence: TGTGCCAGCAGCCAACTAGCGGGCTGGGAGACCCAGTACTTC.

The chain has TRBV7-3 and TRBJ2-3; TRBD2 matches 12 bases. Germline V gene sequence: CDR1 SGHTA, CDR2 FQGTGA. This CDR3 spans 20 amino acids. V gave up 4 bases and J gave up 8 bases; unmatched junction bases: 22. The CDR3 coding sequence is TGTGCCAGCAGCTCCGGGGGGCCGACTAGCGGGAGCGGAGGGGATAGTACGCAGTATTTT. Amino acid sequence: CASSSGGPTSGSGGDSTQYF.

By share, this clone ranks as medium-sized. CDR3 region: CAVSGGRAGQYF. CDR3 nucleotides: TGTGCCGTATCTGGCGGGAGGGCGGGGCAGTACTTC. The chain links TRBV7-8 to TRBJ2-7; 9 bases line up with TRBD2. Unmatched junction bases numbered 11, after V lost 11 bases and J lost 9 bases. CDR1 and CDR2 from the germline V gene are SGHVS and FQNEAQ. There are 12 residues in the CDR3.

This chain uses TRBV4-2 with TRBJ1-6, with unresolved D. Trimming removed 2 bases from V and 7 bases from J, with 12 bases in between. From germline, CDR1 is LGHNA and CDR2 YNFKEQ. The CDR3 covers 15 residues. CDR3 loop: CASSQPGGVNSPLHF. CDR3 nucleotide sequence: TGTGCCAGCAGCCAACCGGGCGGGGTGAATTCACCCCTCCACTTT.

The table lists this clone with a few counts. The chain carries TRBV19 and TRBJ1-3; D remains unclear. Germline-derived CDR1 and CDR2 are LNHDA and SQIVND (reference sequence). Trimming shortened V by 1 base and J by 2 bases, and 6 bases separated the two germline ends. The CDR3 is 14 residues long. CDR3 residues: CASSIGGAGNTIYF. The CDR3 DNA reads as TGTGCCAGTAGTATAGGAGGAGCTGGAAACACCATATATTTT.

CDR3 nucleotides: TGTGCCACCAGCAGAACGGGACAGTACAATGAGCAGTTCTTC. It encodes CATSRTGQYNEQFF. The genes are TRBV15 and TRBJ2-1; 7 bases are a match to TRBD1. This CDR3 has 14 amino acids. Germline V gene sequence: CDR1 LNHNV, CDR2 YYDKDF (reference sequence). V shed 2 bases and J 4 bases; nucleotides not matched to a gene: 2.

The count of this clone is one. The chain is built from TRBV6-5 and TRBJ2-1; 11 nucleotides line up with TRBD1. Germline values: CDR1 MNHEY, CDR2 SVGAGI. V lost 7 bases to trimming and J lost 5 bases; unmatched junction nucleotides: 4. The CDR3 length is 14 residues. The CDR3 DNA reads TGTGCCAGCACTAGGACAGGGGGCAACAATGAGCAGTTCTTC. Protein sequence: CASTRTGGNNEQFF.